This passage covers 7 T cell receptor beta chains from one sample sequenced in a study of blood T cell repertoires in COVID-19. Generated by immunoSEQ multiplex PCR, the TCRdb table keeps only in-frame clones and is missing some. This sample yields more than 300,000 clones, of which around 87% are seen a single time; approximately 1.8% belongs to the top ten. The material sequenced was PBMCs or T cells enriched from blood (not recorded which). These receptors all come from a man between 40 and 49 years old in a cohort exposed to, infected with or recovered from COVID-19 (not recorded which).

The CDR3 here is CASSFGWTSGGGGELFF. In DNA form, the CDR3 reads TGCGCCAGCAGCTTCGGATGGACTAGCGGAGGGGGCGGGGAGCTGTTTTTT. The rearrangement joins TRBV5-1 to TRBJ2-2; 10 bases map to TRBD2. There are 17 residues in the CDR3. Losses at the gene ends were 2 bases for V and 7 bases for J; bases not matched to a gene: 11. Germline-derived CDR1 and CDR2 are SGHRS and YFSETQ.

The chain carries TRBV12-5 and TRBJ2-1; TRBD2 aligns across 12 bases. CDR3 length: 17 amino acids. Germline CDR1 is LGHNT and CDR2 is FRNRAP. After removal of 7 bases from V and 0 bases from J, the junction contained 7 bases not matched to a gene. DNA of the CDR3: TGTGCTAGTGCCGGGACTAGCGGGCCGAACTCCTACAATGAGCAGTTCTTC. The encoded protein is CASAGTSGPNSYNEQFF.

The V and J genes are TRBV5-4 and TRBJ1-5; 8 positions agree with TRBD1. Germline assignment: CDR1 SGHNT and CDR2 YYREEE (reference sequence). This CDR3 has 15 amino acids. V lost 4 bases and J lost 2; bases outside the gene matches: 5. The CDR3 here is CASSIQGVGNQPQHF. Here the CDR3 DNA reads TGTGCCAGCAGCATACAGGGGGTTGGCAATCAGCCCCAGCATTTT. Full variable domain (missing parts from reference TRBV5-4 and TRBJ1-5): ETGVTQSPTHLIKTRGQQVTLRCSSQSGHNTVSWYQQALGQGPQFIFQYYREEENGRGNFPPRFSGLQFPNYSSELNVNALELDDSALYLCASSIQGVGNQPQHFGDGTRLSIL.

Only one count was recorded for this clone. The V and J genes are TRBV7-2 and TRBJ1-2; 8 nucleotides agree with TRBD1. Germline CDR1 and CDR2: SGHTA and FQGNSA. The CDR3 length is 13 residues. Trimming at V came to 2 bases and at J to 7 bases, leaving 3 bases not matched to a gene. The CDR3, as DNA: TGTGCCAGCAGCTTACGACAGGGGCCTGGCTACACCTTC. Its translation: CASSLRQGPGYTF.

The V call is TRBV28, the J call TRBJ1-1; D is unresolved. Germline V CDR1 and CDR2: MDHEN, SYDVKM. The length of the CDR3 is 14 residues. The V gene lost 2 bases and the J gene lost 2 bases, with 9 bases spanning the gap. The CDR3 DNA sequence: TGTGCCAGCAGTTTACAGAGACTTAACACTGAAGCTTTCTTT. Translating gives CASSLQRLNTEAFF.

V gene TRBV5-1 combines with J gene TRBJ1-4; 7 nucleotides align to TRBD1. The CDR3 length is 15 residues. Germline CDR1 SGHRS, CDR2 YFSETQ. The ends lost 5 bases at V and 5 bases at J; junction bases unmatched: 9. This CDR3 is CASSPSGQENEKLFF. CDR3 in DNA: TGCGCCAGCAGTCCTTCCGGACAGGAGAATGAAAAACTGTTTTTT.

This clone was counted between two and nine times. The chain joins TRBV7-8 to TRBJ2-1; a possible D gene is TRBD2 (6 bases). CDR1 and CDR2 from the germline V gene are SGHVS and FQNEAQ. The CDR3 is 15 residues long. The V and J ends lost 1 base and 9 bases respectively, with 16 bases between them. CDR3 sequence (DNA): TGTGCCAGCAGCTTAGGGGACTCACGGGTTGGTGAGCAGTTCTTC. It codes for CASSLGDSRVGEQFF. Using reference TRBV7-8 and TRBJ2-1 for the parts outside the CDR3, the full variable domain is GAGVSQSPRYKVAKRGQDVALRCDPISGHVSLFWYQQALGQGPEFLTYFQNEAQLDKSGLPSDRFFAERPEGSVSTLKIQRTQQEDSAVYLCASSLGDSRVGEQFFGPGTRLTVL.